These 7 T cell receptor beta chains originate from one sample sequenced in a study of blood T cell repertoires in COVID-19. Sequencing used immunoSEQ multiplex PCR; TCRdb keeps in-frame clones, though not all of them. This sample has tens of thousands of clones, with about 70% found just once. Sequenced: peripheral blood. The receptors shown here come from a woman aged 50 to 65 with active or convalescent COVID-19.

The V call is TRBV3-1 (or the pseudogene TRBV3-2), the J call TRBJ2-5; maybe TRBD2 (6 bases). Trimming took 8 bases from V and 7 from J, leaving 14 bases between them. The length of the CDR3 is 12 residues. CDR1 and CDR2 (germline): LGHDT, YNNKEL (reference sequence). The CDR3 sequence: CASDGTPGTQYF. The DNA of the CDR3 is TGTGCCAGCGACGGGACTCCTGGGACCCAGTACTTC.

This sequence joins TRBV6-2 or TRBV6-3 and TRBJ2-6; D is perhaps TRBD1 (6 bases). The CDR3 spans 17 residues. CDR1 MNHEY and CDR2 SVGEGT come from the germline V gene. V was pared by 0 bases and J by 2 bases, with 11 bases between. The CDR3 region has the DNA TGTGCCAGCAGTTACTCGGACAGTTTTACTGGGGCCAACGTCCTGACTTTC. It is translated as CASSYSDSFTGANVLTF.

This chain connects TRBV9 to TRBJ1-3, with D possibly TRBD1 on 5 matching bases. Per the germline V gene, CDR1 is SGDLS and CDR2 is YYNGEE. This CDR3 contains 14 residues. The germline V and J ends were trimmed by 2 bases and 7 bases, with 13 bases remaining between them. This chain's CDR3 is CASSVSTDRNTIYF. The CDR3 coding sequence is TGTGCCAGCAGCGTGTCGACAGATAGGAACACCATATATTTT.

In its sample, this clone was seen a few times. The rearrangement joins TRBV5-5 to TRBJ1-6; D may be TRBD1 (5 bases). The V gene's germline CDR1 is SGHKS and CDR2 YYEKEE (reference sequence). Trimming removed 2 bases from V and 8 bases from J, with 11 bases in between. CDR3 length: 14 amino acids. This chain's CDR3 is CASSLSGLYSPLHF. The CDR3 DNA is TGTGCCAGCAGCTTATCAGGGTTGTATTCACCCCTCCACTTT.

The J gene is TRBJ2-2, the V gene TRBV2; 9 positions agree with TRBD2. Germline CDR1 reads SNHLY; CDR2 reads FYNNEI. The V gene end was trimmed by 3 bases and the J gene end by 8 bases; junction bases not matched to a gene: 10. The CDR3 spans 16 residues. The CDR3 nucleotides read TGTGCCAGCAGTGACGACCAGCTAGCGGGGAGAGGGGAGCTGTTTTTT. Encoded protein: CASSDDQLAGRGELFF.

This clone was found once. The chain carries TRBV12-5 and TRBJ2-1, with 10 bases aligning to TRBD2. Looked up from germline, CDR1 is LGHNT and CDR2 is FRNRAP. CDR3 length: 15 residues. Losses at the gene ends were 4 bases for V and 7 bases for J; bases not matched to a gene: 7. CDR3 loop: CASGYPSGGGNEQFF. The CDR3 DNA sequence: TGTGCTAGTGGTTACCCTAGCGGGGGCGGAAATGAGCAGTTCTTC.

V usage is TRBV30 and J usage is TRBJ2-1; D remains unclear. V shed 0 bases and J shed 5 bases, with 8 bases lying between them. The CDR3 is made up of 13 amino acids. The germline V gene encodes CDR1 GTSNPN and CDR2 SVGIG (reference sequence). The CDR3 sequence is CAWSVGYNNEQFF. Written as DNA, the CDR3 is TGTGCCTGGAGTGTGGGCTATAACAATGAGCAGTTCTTC.